This T cell receptor beta chain was identified during a study of CD8+ T cells in alopecia areata. As for the study in general: In an open-label trial, patients got 5 to 10 mg tofacitinib twice daily. Overall study findings and caveats: Across lesional scalp, and particularly alopecia totalis/universalis, clonality surpassed that of normal scalp.

RNA was extracted and reverse transcribed into cDNA as the sequencing template. Only in-frame clones appear in the TCRdb table, and some are missing; sequencing was by immunoSEQ multiplex PCR. The sample has some 150,000 clones, less than 75% seen once. The CDR3 length is 12 residues. V lost 0 bases, J lost 4 bases, and 4 bases lay in between. CDR1 and CDR2 from the germline V gene are SGHRS and YFSETQ. Worth noting for this clone: Its antigen is not identified.

Regarding treatment: oral pan-JAK inhibitor, 5-10 mg twice daily. Sequencing was performed on CD4+ T cells sorted from blood, taken at approximately week 56, from a patient treated with tofacitinib. The source of this sequence is a human donor with alopecia areata. The chain uses TRBV5-1 and TRBJ1-2; D uncertain. CDR3 nucleotide sequence: TGCGCCAGCAGCTTGGGACTCTATGGCTACACCTTC. Translated: CASSLGLYGYTF.